This T cell receptor beta chain is from a study of blood T cell repertoires in COVID-19. CDR3 length: 14 amino acids. Losses at the gene ends were 6 bases for V and 7 bases for J; bases not matched to a gene: 6. From germline, CDR1 is MNHEY and CDR2 SVGAGI. Generated by immunoSEQ multiplex PCR, the TCRdb table keeps only in-frame clones and is missing some. The table includes almost 500,000 clones, approximately 91% detected once. The source of this sequence is a woman in her fifties or sixties who had recovered from COVID-19. Sequencing was performed on PBMCs or T cells enriched from blood (not recorded which). This chain joins TRBV6-5 and TRBJ1-4; 9 positions agree with TRBD1. The CDR3: CASRPGQGTEKLFF. The CDR3 DNA is TGTGCCAGCAGGCCGGGACAGGGAACTGAAAAACTGTTTTTT.